These 25 T cell receptor beta chains came from one sample sequenced in a study of blood T cell repertoires in COVID-19 (TCRdb year 2020). The library was prepared using the immunoSEQ multiplex PCR assay. TCRdb stores this immuneACCESS table with in-frame sequences only. Part of the clones is absent; in the studies checked, under half of the shortfall reflects unresolved V genes, and no reason is known for the rest. For this sample the table gives about 220,000 clones, of which 82% were detected only once. 3% to 4% of the sample comes from the top ten. The material sequenced was PBMCs or T cells enriched from blood (not recorded which). The origin of the receptors is a woman between 55 and 75 years old who had recovered from COVID-19.

This sequence joins TRBV5-6 and TRBJ1-5; D perhaps matches TRBD1 (6 bases). Trimming pared 0 bases from V and 0 bases from J, leaving 16 bases between. The CDR3 runs 18 residues. Germline-derived CDR1 and CDR2 are SGHDT and YYEEEE. The CDR3 reads CASSLAGEGGYSNQPQHF. The DNA of the CDR3 is TGTGCCAGCAGCTTGGCCGGGGAGGGGGGATATAGCAATCAGCCCCAGCATTTT.

This clone has at least ten counts. This sequence joins TRBV4-2 and TRBJ2-7; TRBD2 might be the D (6 bases). V lost 4 bases, J lost 0 bases, and 16 bases lay in between. CDR1 is LGHNA, CDR2 YNFKEQ, per germline. The CDR3 has 16 amino acids. The CDR3 is CASSPAGRGSSYEQYF. The CDR3 DNA reads TGTGCCAGCAGCCCAGCCGGCCGGGGGTCCTCCTACGAGCAGTACTTC.

The chain couples TRBV5-8 to TRBJ1-1; the D gene is possibly TRBD1 (5 bases). The germline V gene encodes CDR1 SGHTS and CDR2 YDEGEE. V was cut by 4 bases and J by 6 bases, with 28 bases left in between. The CDR3 is made up of 18 amino acids. CDR3 sequence (DNA): TGTGCCAGCAGCCTGCAGATTCGCACGTACCCGGGGGTCGCTGAAGCTTTCTTT. Encoded protein: CASSLQIRTYPGVAEAFF.

The chain is built from TRBV18 and TRBJ2-4, with 7 positions matching TRBD2. Germline trimming cut 2 bases from V and 7 bases from J; bases unmatched to any gene: 8. The CDR3 covers 15 residues. Germline V lookup: CDR1 KGHSH, CDR2 LQKENI. The CDR3, as DNA: TGTGCCAGCTCACCAGGGGCGGGGGTCTCGAACATTCAGTACTTC. It encodes CASSPGAGVSNIQYF.

CDR3 DNA sequence: TGTGCCAGCAGCGGCCACCCCAGGACTAGCGGGGTGCACAATGAGCAGTTCTTC. Translation: CASSGHPRTSGVHNEQFF. The chain uses TRBV3-1 (or the pseudogene TRBV3-2) and TRBJ2-1, with 12 bases matching TRBD2. This CDR3 comprises 18 residues. Germline lookup yields CDR1 LGHDT and CDR2 YNNKEL (reference sequence). With V trimmed by 5 bases and J by 5 bases, 13 bases remained unmatched.

The genes are TRBV2 and TRBJ2-1, with 9 bases aligning to TRBD1. The CDR3 totals 13 residues. Germline-derived CDR1 and CDR2 are SNHLY and FYNNEI. J gave up 7 bases and V 6 bases, and 4 bases lay outside the gene matches. The CDR3, as DNA: TGTGCCAGCAGAAGGACAGGGGAGAATGAGCAGTTCTTC. It encodes CASRRTGENEQFF. Drawing the rest from reference TRBV2 and TRBJ2-1, the complete variable domain is EPEVTQTPSHQVTQMGQEVILRCVPISNHLYFYWYRQILGQKVEFLVSFYNNEISEKSEIFDDQFSVERPDGSNFTLKIRSTKLEDSAMYFCASRRTGENEQFFGPGTRLTVL.

This clone was seen a handful of times. The chain is built from TRBV10-3 and TRBJ2-1, with TRBD2 matching 7 bases. The CDR3 runs to 14 residues. Germline V CDR1 and CDR2: ENHRY, SYGVKD. V was clipped by 5 bases and J by 5 bases; unmatched bases: 6. The CDR3 reads CAISSSGDNNEQFF. Here the CDR3 DNA reads TGTGCCATCAGTTCTAGCGGTGATAACAATGAGCAGTTCTTC.

The rearrangement uses TRBV6-5 and TRBJ1-3; D gene uncertain. There are 15 residues in the CDR3. Trimming took off 2 bases at V and 0 bases at J, with 8 bases between the two ends. Germline lookup yields CDR1 MNHEY and CDR2 SVGAGI. CDR3 protein: CASSYAYGSGNTIYF. The CDR3 nucleotides are TGTGCCAGCAGTTACGCATACGGCTCTGGAAACACCATATATTTT.

The rearrangement uses TRBV29-1 and TRBJ2-7; a weak D match, TRBD2 (6 bases). The CDR3 loop spans 12 amino acids. Per germline, CDR1 SQVTM and CDR2 ANQGSEA. Trimming took 3 bases from V and 0 from J, leaving 6 bases between them. This chain's CDR3 is CSVDGGSYEQYF. In DNA form, the CDR3 reads TGCAGCGTTGACGGGGGCTCCTACGAGCAGTACTTC.

For this clone: The germline gene is not matched at one end of the junction; a read error may be the cause. The chain recombines TRBV15 with TRBJ2-6; D possibly corresponds to TRBD2 (6 bases). The CDR3 has 19 amino acids. From germline, CDR1 is LNHNV and CDR2 YYDKDF (reference sequence). CDR3 amino acids: CTTSMDSWGGASGANVLTF. The CDR3 nucleotides read TGTACCACCAGCATGGATAGTTGGGGAGGTGCCTCTGGGGCCAACGTCCTGACTTTC.

This chain joins TRBV5-1 and TRBJ2-3; 8 nucleotides match TRBD1. The germline CDR1 and CDR2 sequences are SGHRS and YFSETQ. The CDR3 sequence is 18 residues long. V lost 2 bases, J lost 0 bases, and 11 bases stayed unmatched. The CDR3 DNA sequence: TGCGCCAGCAGCTTACGGCCGGGACAGGCGACTAGCACAGATACGCAGTATTTT. Translation gives CASSLRPGQATSTDTQYF. Filled out from reference TRBV5-1 and TRBJ2-3, the complete variable domain reads KAGVTQTPRYLIKTRGQQVTLSCSPISGHRSVSWYQQTPGQGLQFLFEYFSETQRNKGNFPGRFSGRQFSNSRSEMNVSTLELGDSALYLCASSLRPGQATSTDTQYFGPGTRLTVL.

The chain links TRBV7-8 to TRBJ1-5, with 8 bases matching TRBD1. CDR1 and CDR2 from the germline V gene are SGHVS and FQNEAQ. The V and J ends lost 3 bases and 2 bases, in that order; junction bases with no gene match: 3. CDR3 size: 15 residues. The CDR3 bases are TGTGCCAGCAGCTTCCTGGACAGGGGCAATCAGCCCCAGCATTTT. Protein product: CASSFLDRGNQPQHF. The entire variable domain, with the rest obtained from reference TRBV7-8 and TRBJ1-5, is as follows: GAGVSQSPRYKVAKRGQDVALRCDPISGHVSLFWYQQALGQGPEFLTYFQNEAQLDKSGLPSDRFFAERPEGSVSTLKIQRTQQEDSAVYLCASSFLDRGNQPQHFGDGTRLSIL.

For the CDR3, the DNA is TGTGCCACCAGCAGAGACAGGGGTTCTGAGCAGTTCTTC. Translation gives CATSRDRGSEQFF. J is TRBJ2-1 and V is TRBV15, with a possible D match to TRBD1 (6 bases). V gave up 0 bases and J gave up 9 bases, with 9 bases separating them. The CDR3 is 13 amino acids. Germline V gene sequence: CDR1 LNHNV, CDR2 YYDKDF (reference sequence).

This clone appeared a single time. The genes are TRBV27 and TRBJ1-5, with 10 bases identical to TRBD1. The V gene's germline CDR1 is MNHEY and CDR2 SMNVEV (reference sequence). The CDR3 extends over 15 amino acids. The ends lost 6 bases at V and 2 bases at J; junction bases unmatched: 4. The CDR3 is CASSPGTGGNQPQHF. The CDR3, as DNA: TGTGCCAGCAGCCCCGGGACAGGGGGCAATCAGCCCCAGCATTTT.

This clone came up a few times. This chain links TRBV10-3 with TRBJ2-7; 9 nucleotides line up with TRBD1. CDR3 length equals 14 residues. Germline loops: CDR1 ENHRY, CDR2 SYGVKD. V shed 6 bases, J shed 5 bases, and the junction held 8 bases outside the gene matches. CDR3 nucleotide sequence: TGTGCCATCAGCGCAGGGACAGGGTACCACGAGCAGTACTTC. Translating it yields CAISAGTGYHEQYF.

The chain combines TRBV2 with TRBJ1-4; TRBD1 matches at 8 bases. V shed 5 bases, J shed 2 bases, and the junction held 4 bases outside the gene matches. Germline values: CDR1 SNHLY, CDR2 FYNNEI. The CDR3 has 15 residues. CDR3 bases: TGTGCCAGCAGTTCAGGGGGCCGGACTAATGAAAAACTGTTTTTT. Translation gives CASSSGGRTNEKLFF.

The V call is TRBV11-2, the J call TRBJ2-1; D remains unclear. CDR1 and CDR2 (germline): SGHAT, FQNNGV. This CDR3 spans 15 amino acids. Trimming took 5 bases from V and 1 from J, leaving 12 bases between them. CDR3 region: CASSPVLVSYNEQFF. CDR3 in DNA: TGTGCCAGCAGCCCAGTTCTAGTATCCTACAATGAGCAGTTCTTC.

This clone was observed a few times. The chain couples TRBV7-2 to TRBJ1-4; 9 nucleotides match TRBD1. V shed 5 bases, J shed 7 bases, and the junction held 8 bases outside the gene matches. The V gene's germline CDR1 is SGHTA and CDR2 FQGNSA. The CDR3 covers 15 residues. The CDR3 region has the DNA TGTGCCAGCAGCGCCCGGACAGGGGAAAGTGAAAAACTGTTTTTT. This translates into CASSARTGESEKLFF.

V and J are TRBV11-3 and TRBJ1-2, with 10 bases fitting TRBD1. The length of the CDR3 is 13 residues. J was trimmed by 7 bases and V by 3 bases; bases with no gene match: 2. CDR1 is SGHNT, CDR2 YENEEA, per germline. CDR3 sequence: CASSFGQGVGYTF. The CDR3 coding sequence is TGTGCCAGCAGCTTCGGACAGGGGGTTGGCTACACCTTC.

V and J are TRBV29-1 and TRBJ2-7; a possible D gene is TRBD2 (5 bases). V lost 1 base, J lost 2 bases, and 9 bases lay in between. The germline V gene encodes CDR1 SQVTM and CDR2 ANQGSEA. The CDR3 runs to 13 residues. CDR3 sequence: CSVEGSDTYEQYF. The CDR3 region has the DNA TGCAGCGTTGAAGGTAGCGATACCTACGAGCAGTACTTC.

The chain employs TRBV15 and TRBJ2-2, with D perhaps matching TRBD1 (7 bases). Deletions cut 3 bases from V and 7 bases from J, with 12 bases between. From germline, CDR1 is LNHNV and CDR2 YYDKDF (reference sequence). This CDR3 has 14 amino acids. The DNA for the CDR3 is TGTGCCACCAGCAGGGTCAGGGGGGACGGGGAGCTGTTTTTT. Amino acid sequence: CATSRVRGDGELFF. Supplemented by reference TRBV15 and TRBJ2-2, the full variable domain reads DAMVIQNPRYQVTQFGKPVTLSCSQTLNHNVMYWYQQKSSQAPKLLFHYYDKDFNNEADTPDNFQSRRPNTSFCFLDIRSPGLGDTAMYLCATSRVRGDGELFFGEGSRLTVL.

V is TRBV7-3 and J is TRBJ2-1; TRBD1 agrees at 9 bases. J was trimmed by 7 bases and V by 3 bases; bases with no gene match: 7. This CDR3 contains 15 residues. CDR1 and CDR2 (germline): SGHTA, FQGTGA. CDR3 in DNA: TGTGCCAGCAGCTTGCCGGGACAGGGTAAGAATGAGCAGTTCTTC. It specifies CASSLPGQGKNEQFF.

The CDR3 nucleotides are TGTGCCAGCAGTTACTCGACTGGACAGATTTTCTATGGCTACACCTTC. Protein product: CASSYSTGQIFYGYTF. The genes are TRBV6-5 and TRBJ1-2; a possible D gene is TRBD1 (6 bases). V lost 0 bases and J 4 bases, leaving 15 bases between the germline ends. The germline V gene encodes CDR1 MNHEY and CDR2 SVGAGI. The CDR3 totals 16 residues.

The chain employs TRBV9 and TRBJ2-3; 7 bases are shared with TRBD2. The junction had 6 bases not matched to a gene; V was cut back by 3 bases and J by 2 bases. This CDR3 comprises 15 residues. Germline V gene sequence: CDR1 SGDLS, CDR2 YYNGEE. CDR3 sequence: CASSAYGGFTDTQYF. In nucleotides, the CDR3 is TGTGCCAGCAGCGCCTACGGGGGGTTCACAGATACGCAGTATTTT.

The rearrangement links TRBV7-2 to TRBJ1-3; 8 bases fit TRBD1. The V gene's germline CDR1 is SGHTA and CDR2 FQGNSA. The CDR3 spans 15 residues. After removal of 5 bases from V and 2 bases from J, the junction contained 5 bases not matched to a gene. The DNA for the CDR3 is TGTGCCAGCAGCCCGGACAGGGCGGCTGGAAACACCATATATTTT. Its protein is CASSPDRAAGNTIYF.